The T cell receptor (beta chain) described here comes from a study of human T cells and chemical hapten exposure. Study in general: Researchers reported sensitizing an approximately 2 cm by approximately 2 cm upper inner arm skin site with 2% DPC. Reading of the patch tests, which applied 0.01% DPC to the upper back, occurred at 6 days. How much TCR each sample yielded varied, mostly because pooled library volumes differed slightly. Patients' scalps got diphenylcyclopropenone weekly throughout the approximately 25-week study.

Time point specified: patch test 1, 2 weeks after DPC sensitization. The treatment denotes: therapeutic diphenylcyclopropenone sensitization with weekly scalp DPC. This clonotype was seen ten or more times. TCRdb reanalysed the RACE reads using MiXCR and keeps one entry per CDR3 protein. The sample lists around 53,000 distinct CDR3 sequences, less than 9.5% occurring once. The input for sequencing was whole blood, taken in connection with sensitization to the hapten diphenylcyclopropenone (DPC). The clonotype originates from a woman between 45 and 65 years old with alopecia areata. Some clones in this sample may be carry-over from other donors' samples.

The CDR3 region is CAWRVGNTIYF. In DNA, the CDR3 is TGTGCCTGGAGGGTCGGAAACACCATATATTTT. This chain links TRBV30 with TRBJ1-3; D is ambiguous. CDR1 and CDR2 (germline): GTSNPN, SVGIG (reference sequence). This CDR3 has 11 amino acids. The V and J ends lost 3 bases and 4 bases respectively, with 4 bases between them.